The T cell receptor beta chain under discussion was sequenced for a study of blood T cells in healthy people across ages. A second PCR of 7 to 11 cycles used a sample-barcoded 5' primer and a J-beta primer mix. Every sample produced at least 2.5 million CDR3-containing paired-end reads. MiXCR, applied by TCRdb to the 5' RACE reads, yields one record per CDR3 protein. Of approximately 850,000 distinct CDR3 sequences in the sample, more than 40% were seen once. Trimming pared 7 bases from V and 2 bases from J, leaving 15 bases between. Germline V gene lookup returns CDR1 ENHRY and CDR2 SYGVKD. The CDR3 consists of 14 residues. The donors, aged 6 to 90, were healthy Caucasians from Russia. Points from the study as a whole: Long-lived donors had more naive CD4+ cells and higher diversity than aged donors.

To note about this clonotype: Its antigen is not known. A much larger clone differs by one base, so this may be a read error.

This clonotype originated in a man aged 60-69 years in good health. Material: blood. The chain employs TRBV10-3 and TRBJ2-7, with D possibly being TRBD1 or TRBD2 (6 bases each). The CDR3 spells CAIIGGDIAYEQYF. The CDR3 bases are TGTGCCATCATTGGCGGGGACATCGCCTACGAGCAGTACTTC.